This T cell receptor beta chain is from a study of blood T cell repertoires in COVID-19. The CDR3 spans 15 residues. Germline lookup yields CDR1 MNHEY and CDR2 SMNVEV (reference sequence). V lost 5 bases to trimming and J lost 5 bases; unmatched junction nucleotides: 9. TCRdb's table, derived via immunoSEQ multiplex PCR, lists solely in-frame clones and lacks some. The data contain 310,000 or so clones, approximately 83% of them singletons. Source material: peripheral blood. This TCR derives from a woman aged 25-40 years who had recovered from COVID-19. The chain joins TRBV27 to TRBJ1-2; 9 bases align to TRBD1. The CDR3 protein is CASSLTGGGPYGYTF. In DNA form, the CDR3 reads TGTGCCAGCAGTCTGACAGGGGGGGGCCCATATGGCTACACCTTC.